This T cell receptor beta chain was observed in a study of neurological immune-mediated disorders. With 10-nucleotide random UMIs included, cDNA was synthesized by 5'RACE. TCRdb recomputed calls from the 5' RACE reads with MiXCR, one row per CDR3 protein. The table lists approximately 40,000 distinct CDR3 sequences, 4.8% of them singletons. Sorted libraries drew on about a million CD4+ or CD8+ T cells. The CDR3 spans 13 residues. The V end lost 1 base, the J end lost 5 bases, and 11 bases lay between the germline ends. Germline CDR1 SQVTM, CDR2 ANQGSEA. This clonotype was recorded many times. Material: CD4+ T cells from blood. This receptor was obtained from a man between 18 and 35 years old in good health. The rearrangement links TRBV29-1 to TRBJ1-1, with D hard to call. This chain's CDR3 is CSVEVWEETEAFF. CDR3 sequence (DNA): TGCAGCGTTGAAGTTTGGGAAGAAACTGAAGCTTTCTTT.